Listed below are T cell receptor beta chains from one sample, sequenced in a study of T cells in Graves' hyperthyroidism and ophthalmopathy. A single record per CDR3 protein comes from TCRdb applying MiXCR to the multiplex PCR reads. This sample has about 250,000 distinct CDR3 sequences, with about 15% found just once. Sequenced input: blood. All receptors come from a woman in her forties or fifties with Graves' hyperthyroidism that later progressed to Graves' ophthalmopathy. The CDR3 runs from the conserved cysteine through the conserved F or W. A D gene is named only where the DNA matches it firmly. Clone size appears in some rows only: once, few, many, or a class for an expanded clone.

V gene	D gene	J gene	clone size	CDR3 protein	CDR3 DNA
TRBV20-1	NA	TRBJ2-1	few	CSAKDLVRYNEQFF	TGCAGTGCTAAAGATCTTGTCAGGTACAATGAGCAGTTCTTC
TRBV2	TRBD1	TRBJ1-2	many	CAIGTGGGYTF	TGTGCCATCGGGACAGGGGGCGGCTACACCTTC
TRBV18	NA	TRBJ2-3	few	CAGSPTRGTDTQYF	TGTGCCGGCTCACCCACGCGGGGCACAGATACGCAGTATTTT
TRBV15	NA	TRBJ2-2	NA	CATSRGWLGRGSTGELFF	TGTGCCACCAGCAGAGGGTGGTTGGGCAGGGGTAGTACCGGGGAGCTGTTTTTT
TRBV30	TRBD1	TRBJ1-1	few	CAWSTTDRGQTEAFF	TGTGCCTGGAGTACCACGGACAGGGGGCAAACTGAAGCTTTCTTT
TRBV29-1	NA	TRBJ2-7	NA	CSVEGDSYEQYF	TGCAGCGTTGAAGGGGACTCCTACGAGCAGTACTTC
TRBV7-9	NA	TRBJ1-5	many	CASSPDNQPQHF	TGTGCCAGCAGCCCAGACAATCAGCCCCAGCATTTT
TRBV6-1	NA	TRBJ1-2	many	CASSGSGSRRTYGYTF	TGTGCCAGCAGTGGTTCCGGGAGCCGGAGGACTTATGGCTACACCTTC
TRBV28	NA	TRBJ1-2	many	CASSPGSFVSRFTF	TGTGCCAGCAGTCCAGGGTCCTTCGTTTCTAGGTTCACCTTC
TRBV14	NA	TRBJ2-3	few	CASSQVSPSTDTQYF	TGTGCCAGCAGCCAAGTCAGCCCTAGCACAGATACGCAGTATTTT
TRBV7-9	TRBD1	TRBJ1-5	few	CASSLSGQGLNQPQHF	TGTGCCAGCAGCCTCTCTGGACAGGGCCTTAATCAGCCCCAGCATTTT
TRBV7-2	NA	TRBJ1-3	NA	CASSLTRQPFSGNTIYF	TGTGCCAGCAGCTTAACAAGACAGCCTTTCTCTGGAAACACCATATATTTT
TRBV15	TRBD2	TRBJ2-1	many	CATSRLAGVTPNEQFF	TGTGCCACCAGCAGATTAGCGGGAGTAACCCCCAATGAGCAGTTCTTC
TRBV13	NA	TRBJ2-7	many	CASSPQRAGEQYF	TGTGCCAGCAGCCCCCAGAGGGCTGGGGAGCAGTACTTC
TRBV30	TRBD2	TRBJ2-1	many	CAWRELGGRDEQFF	TGTGCCTGGAGGGAGTTGGGCGGGAGGGATGAGCAGTTCTTC
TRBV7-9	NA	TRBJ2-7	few	CASSSAWALAGTYEQYF	TGTGCCAGCAGCTCAGCCTGGGCCCTCGCGGGAACCTACGAGCAGTACTTC
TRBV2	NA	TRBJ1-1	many	CASSGADRFEAFF	TGTGCCAGCAGTGGGGCAGACCGGTTTGAAGCTTTCTTT
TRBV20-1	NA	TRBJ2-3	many	CSARSVGDTQYF	TGCAGTGCTAGGTCGGTAGGCGATACGCAGTATTTT
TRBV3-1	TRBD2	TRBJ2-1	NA	CASSPTGLAGGTYNEQFF	TGTGCCAGCAGCCCTACGGGACTAGCGGGAGGGACCTACAATGAGCAGTTCTTC
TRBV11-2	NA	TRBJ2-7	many	CASSRIPGPPGHEQYF	TGTGCCAGCAGCCGAATTCCGGGACCGCCAGGCCACGAGCAGTACTTC
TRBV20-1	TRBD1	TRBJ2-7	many	CSARDYTGGSGYEQYF	TGCAGTGCTAGAGATTATACAGGGGGCTCGGGCTACGAGCAGTACTTC
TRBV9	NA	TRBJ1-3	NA	CASSVELSGNTIYF	TGTGCCAGCAGCGTAGAACTCTCTGGAAACACCATATATTTT
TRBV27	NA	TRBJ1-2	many	CASSPRIRGYGYTF	TGTGCCAGCAGTCCCCGTATAAGGGGGTATGGCTACACCTTC
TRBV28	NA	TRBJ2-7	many	CASSFVVVRQGGEQYF	TGTGCCAGCAGTTTTGTAGTTGTACGGCAAGGCGGCGAGCAGTACTTC
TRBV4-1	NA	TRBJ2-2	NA	CPSSQGVANTGELFF	TGCCCCAGCAGCCAAGGGGTGGCAAACACCGGGGAGCTGTTTTTT
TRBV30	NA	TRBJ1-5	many	CAWSERGGNQPQHF	TGTGCCTGGAGTGAACGAGGGGGCAATCAGCCCCAGCATTTT
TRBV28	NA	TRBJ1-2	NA	CASSLTSSGVGYTF	TGTGCCAGCAGTTTAACAAGCAGTGGGGTCGGCTACACCTTC
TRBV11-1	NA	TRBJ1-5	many	CASSPDVSNQPQHF	TGTGCCAGCAGCCCTGACGTGAGCAATCAGCCCCAGCATTTT
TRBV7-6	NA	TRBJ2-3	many	CASSFLRGRSTDTQYF	TGTGCCAGCAGCTTTCTCAGGGGCCGGAGCACAGATACGCAGTATTTT
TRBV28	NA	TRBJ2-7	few	CASSERALPYEQYF	TGTGCCAGCAGCGAACGTGCGTTGCCATACGAGCAGTACTTC
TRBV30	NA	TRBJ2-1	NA	CVSEGPPFRNEQFF	TGTGTTTCGGAAGGGCCACCTTTCCGTAATGAGCAGTTCTTC
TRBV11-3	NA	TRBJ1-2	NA	CASSFGRKKANYGYTF	TGTGCCAGCAGCTTTGGACGGAAGAAAGCTAACTATGGCTACACCTTC
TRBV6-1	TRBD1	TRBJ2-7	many	CASKRFDRGAYEQYF	TGTGCCAGCAAACGATTTGACAGGGGGGCCTACGAGCAGTACTTC
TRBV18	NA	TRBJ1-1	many	CASSPGAPSINTEAFF	TGTGCCAGCTCGCCTGGGGCTCCTTCTATTAACACTGAAGCTTTCTTT
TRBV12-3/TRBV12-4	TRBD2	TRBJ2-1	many	CASSSETSGRLDEQFF	TGTGCCAGCAGTTCGGAGACTAGCGGGAGGTTAGATGAGCAGTTCTTC
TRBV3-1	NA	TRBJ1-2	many	CASSGSDEGYGYTF	TGTGCCAGCAGCGGTTCGGACGAGGGATATGGCTACACCTTC
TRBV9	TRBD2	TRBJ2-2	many	CASSVGIAGNTGELFF	TGTGCCAGCAGCGTAGGAATAGCGGGGAACACCGGGGAGCTGTTTTTT
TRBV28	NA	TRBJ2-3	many	CASSSGGRLDTQYF	TGTGCCAGCAGTTCAGGAGGGCGGTTGGATACGCAGTATTTT
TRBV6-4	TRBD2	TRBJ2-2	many	CASSGTSGTTGELFF	TGTGCCAGCAGTGGCACTAGCGGGACCACCGGGGAGCTGTTTTTT
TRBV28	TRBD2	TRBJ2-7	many	CASRREVSSYEQYF	TGTGCCAGCAGGCGGGAGGTCAGCTCCTACGAGCAGTACTTC
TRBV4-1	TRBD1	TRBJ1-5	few	CASSQVWDRDQPQHF	TGCGCCAGCAGCCAAGTTTGGGACAGGGATCAGCCCCAGCATTTT